This T cell receptor (beta chain) was observed in a study of cytomegalovirus exposure and HLA in healthy donors. General study points: It was shown in a later analysis that HLA-associated TCR beta chains were more clonally expanded than other, equally common chains. Cytomegalovirus status was reportedly diagnosed by the classifier with high sensitivity and specificity.

Germline V CDR1 and CDR2: MNHEY, SMNVEV (reference sequence). The V end lost 3 bases, the J end lost 5 bases, and 20 bases lay between the germline ends. The CDR3 has 16 residues. Note on this clone: Its target is not known.

The study ran its PCR with 60 Vbeta and 13 Jbeta primers. Repertoires were generated with immunoSEQ multiplex PCR, while TCRdb's copy carries only in-frame clones and drops some. Recorded for this sample: roughly 120,000 clones. The origin of this receptor is a man younger than 35 in good health and CMV-seronegative. Sequencing was performed on PBMCs. The gene calls are TRBV27 and TRBJ2-7, with a weak D call TRBD2 (6 bases). As DNA, the CDR3 is TGTGCCAGCAGTTTCCTTCCGACTAGGATTGGGAACGAGCAGTACTTC. Encoded protein: CASSFLPTRIGNEQYF.